Below are 7 T cell receptor beta chains sequenced from a single sample in a study of blood T cells in healthy people across ages. A J-beta primer mix and a sample-barcoded 5' primer were used in a second PCR of roughly 6 to 11 cycles. Using its own MiXCR run on the 5' RACE reads, TCRdb lists one record per CDR3 protein. The sample yields about 1.4 million distinct CDR3 sequences, approximately 60% seen once. Sequenced sample: blood. The source of these receptors is a man younger than 35 in good health.

The chain employs TRBV20-1 and TRBJ2-5; possible D gene TRBD2, 5 bases. This CDR3 region has 12 residues. V was shortened by 5 bases and J by 8 bases, with 15 bases between the two germline ends. CDR1 is DFQATT and CDR2 is SNEGSKA in the germline V gene (reference sequence). CDR3 in DNA: TGCAGTGCTGGAGGTGGCGAAGGAACCCAGTACTTC. The encoded protein is CSAGGGEGTQYF.

This clonotype was seen more than once but under ten times. The chain carries TRBV4-2 and TRBJ2-1; no clear D. The CDR3 runs to 13 residues. Trimming cost V 1 base and J 9 bases, with 10 bases left between them. Looked up from germline, CDR1 is LGHNA and CDR2 is YNFKEQ. The CDR3 region is CASSQVGELEQFF. The DNA for the CDR3 is TGTGCCAGCAGCCAAGTGGGTGAGCTTGAGCAGTTCTTC.

This clonotype was detected only a few times. The chain combines TRBV7-2 with TRBJ2-3; 8 bases are shared with TRBD1. Per germline, CDR1 SGHTA and CDR2 FQGNSA. Losses at the gene ends were 6 bases for V and 6 bases for J; bases not matched to a gene: 5. The CDR3 covers 13 residues. CDR3 bases: TGTGCCAGCAGGGCGACAGGGGTTGATACGCAGTATTTT. Translation gives CASRATGVDTQYF.

The V call is TRBV2, the J call TRBJ2-7, with TRBD2 as a possible D gene (6 bases). V was trimmed by 0 bases and J by 0 bases, leaving 9 bases between them. The CDR3 runs 15 residues. Germline assignment: CDR1 SNHLY and CDR2 FYNNEI. The CDR3 DNA reads as TGTGCCAGCAGTGAAGCTAGCGGAAACTCCTACGAGCAGTACTTC. Protein: CASSEASGNSYEQYF.

The chain carries TRBV11-2 and TRBJ2-4; unclear D gene. Trimming removed 5 bases at V and 7 bases at J, with 18 bases between. Germline lookup yields CDR1 SGHAT and CDR2 FQNNGV. The CDR3 contains 15 residues. CDR3 loop: CASSPVGSGTNIQYF. CDR3 sequence (DNA): TGTGCCAGCAGCCCCGTGGGGTCAGGAACGAACATTCAGTACTTC.

The gene calls are TRBV7-9 and TRBJ1-1, with 8 bases that match TRBD1. The length of the CDR3 is 16 residues. J lost 4 bases, V lost 4 bases, and 11 bases had no gene match. The germline V gene has CDR1 SEHNR and CDR2 FQNEAQ (reference sequence). The CDR3 sequence: CASSSSYRGSSTEAFF. The CDR3 DNA sequence: TGTGCCAGCAGCTCATCATACAGGGGGTCGAGCACTGAAGCTTTCTTT.

The J gene is TRBJ2-3, the V gene TRBV24-1; D is ambiguous. Per germline, CDR1 KGHDR and CDR2 SFDVKD. This CDR3 contains 13 residues. V was clipped by 5 bases and J by 2 bases, with 7 bases between them. In nucleotides, the CDR3 is TGTGCCACCAGTGCTGCAGCCACAGATACGCAGTATTTT. It codes for CATSAAATDTQYF.